Included here is one TCR beta chain sequence, with context. The antigen remains undetermined. This entry comes from a study of cytomegalovirus exposure and HLA in healthy donors. Study-wide points: As immune exposure information, only CMV serostatus was available.

CDR1 is SQVTM and CDR2 is ANQGSEA in the germline V gene. The CDR3 consists of 12 residues. The ends were cut back, 4 bases at V and 7 bases at J, with 13 bases in the middle. The PCR was carried out with 60 Vbeta primers and 13 Jbeta primers. The data were produced by immunoSEQ multiplex PCR, yet TCRdb's version contains in-frame clones alone and is incomplete. The data contain about 150,000 clones, roughly 81% of them seen just once; the ten biggest clones take up around 2%. The sequence was obtained from a woman between 18 and 29 years old in good health and CMV-seronegative. The chain has TRBV29-1 and TRBJ2-5; perhaps TRBD1 as D (5 bases). Sequencing was performed on PBMCs. CDR3 nucleotides: TGCAGCGTTGGCGTCAGTCAGGGGACCCAGTACTTC. Protein product: CSVGVSQGTQYF.